Each of the 28 T cell receptor beta chains below was sequenced from the same sample in a study of control samples from healthy donors and cancer patients. Data came from immunoSEQ multiplex PCR; TCRdb stores just in-frame clones and leaves some out. The table includes about 120,000 clones, 93% detected once. The specimen was blood. The receptors originated from a man aged 25 to 40 in good health.

The chain uses TRBV28 and TRBJ1-2; D is unresolved. CDR3 length equals 11 residues. Germline V CDR1 and CDR2: MDHEN, SYDVKM. With 8 bases removed from V and 4 bases from J, the gap between germline ends came to 8 bases. CDR3 DNA sequence: TGTGCCAGCGACGGACGCTATGGCTACACCTTC. This encodes CASDGRYGYTF.

Worth noting for this clone: No DNA is shown, since the ends of the CDR3 on it are uncertain; the CDR3 is the one TCRdb lists. This chain uses TRBV5-1 with TRBJ1-6. The length of the CDR3 is 16 amino acids, counting both ends. The germline V gene has CDR1 SGHRS and CDR2 YFSETQ. Here the CDR3 reads CASSTSGSSYNSPLHF.

This chain uses TRBV9 with TRBJ2-1; D remains ambiguous. The CDR3 is made up of 9 amino acids. Germline CDR1 is SGDLS and CDR2 is YYNGEE. V lost 7 bases to trimming and J lost 8 bases, with 4 bases between them. Here the CDR3 DNA reads TGTGCCAGCGGCTATGAGCAGTTCTTC. Amino acids: CASGYEQFF.

The rearrangement uses TRBV5-1 and TRBJ2-7; D remains ambiguous. The V end lost 5 bases, the J end lost 0 bases, and 9 bases lay between the germline ends. The germline CDR1 and CDR2 sequences are SGHRS and YFSETQ. This CDR3 contains 13 residues. In DNA, the CDR3 is TGCGCCAGCAGGGGCAGACACTCCTACGAGCAGTACTTC. This codes for CASRGRHSYEQYF.

This chain joins TRBV30 and TRBJ2-3; 9 bases align to TRBD2. V lost 2 bases to trimming and J lost 4 bases; unmatched junction nucleotides: 10. Germline V gene data show CDR1 as GTSNPN and CDR2 as SVGIG (reference sequence). CDR3 length: 16 residues. The CDR3 DNA reads TGTGCCTGGAGTCCTGGTGGGCTAGCGGGGTCAGATACGCAGTATTTT. Translated, it gives CAWSPGGLAGSDTQYF.

The rearrangement joins TRBV5-5 to TRBJ2-5; 9 nucleotides match TRBD1. This CDR3 is 16 amino acids long. CDR1 is SGHKS and CDR2 is YYEKEE in the germline V gene (reference sequence). The J segment lost 5 bases and the V segment lost 0 bases, leaving 8 bases of the junction unmatched. CDR3 in DNA: TGTGCCAGCAGCTTGGCCCGACAGGGGGGTACGGAGACCCAGTACTTC. Its translation is CASSLARQGGTETQYF. Filled out from reference TRBV5-5 and TRBJ2-5, the complete variable domain reads DAGVTQSPTHLIKTRGQQVTLRCSPISGHKSVSWYQQVLGQGPQFIFQYYEKEERGRGNFPDRFSARQFPNYSSELNVNALLLGDSALYLCASSLARQGGTETQYFGPGTRLLVL.

There are a few counts of this clone. CDR3 protein: CASSVGTGTYEQYF. As DNA, the CDR3 is TGTGCCAGCAGCGTAGGTACAGGGACCTACGAGCAGTACTTC. The chain has TRBV9 and TRBJ2-7; D perhaps matches TRBD1 (6 bases). The germline V gene has CDR1 SGDLS and CDR2 YYNGEE. The CDR3 covers 14 residues. Trimming stripped 0 bases from V and 2 bases from J, with 9 bases between.

This rearrangement joins TRBV6-5 to TRBJ1-2; the match to TRBD1 covers 8 bases. The CDR3 consists of 14 residues. From germline, CDR1 is MNHEY and CDR2 SVGAGI. Trimming removed 7 bases from V and 3 bases from J; junction bases left unmatched: 7. CDR3 bases: TGTGCCAGCACCCGACAGGGGTACGACTATGGCTACACCTTC. Amino acid sequence: CASTRQGYDYGYTF.

This clone was observed a single time. The V call is TRBV10-3, the J call TRBJ2-1; no firm D call. Deletions cut 7 bases from V and 5 bases from J, with 9 bases between. Germline values: CDR1 ENHRY, CDR2 SYGVKD. CDR3 length equals 12 residues. Here the CDR3 reads CAINGPNNEQFF. The CDR3 coding sequence is TGTGCCATCAACGGACCTAACAATGAGCAGTTCTTC.

The gene calls are TRBV5-6 and TRBJ1-1; 7 bases match TRBD1. Losses at the gene ends were 1 base for V and 4 bases for J; bases not matched to a gene: 10. This CDR3 region has 16 residues. Germline CDR1 reads SGHDT; CDR2 reads YYEEEE. CDR3 loop: CASSLIPGQKGTEAFF. CDR3 in DNA: TGTGCCAGCAGCTTGATCCCGGGACAGAAAGGCACTGAAGCTTTCTTT. Complete variable domain (other parts from reference TRBV5-6 and TRBJ1-1): DAGVTQSPTHLIKTRGQQVTLRCSPKSGHDTVSWYQQALGQGPQFIFQYYEEEERQRGNFPDRFSGHQFPNYSSELNVNALLLGDSALYLCASSLIPGQKGTEAFFGQGTRLTVV.

Only a few counts were recorded for this clone. The rearrangement links TRBV29-1 to TRBJ2-7, with TRBD1 matching over 9 bases. CDR1 and CDR2 from the germline V gene are SQVTM and ANQGSEA. V lost 3 bases to trimming and J lost 5 bases; unmatched junction nucleotides: 8. The CDR3 has 14 residues. CDR3 in amino acids: CSVERVQGAHEQYF. CDR3 nucleotide sequence: TGCAGCGTTGAGCGGGTACAGGGGGCCCACGAGCAGTACTTC.

The rearrangement uses TRBV2 and TRBJ1-5; D is unresolved. V dropped 7 bases and J dropped 5 bases, with 12 bases sitting between them. This CDR3 region has 13 residues. The germline V gene has CDR1 SNHLY and CDR2 FYNNEI. The CDR3 nucleotides read TGTGCCAGCATGGGAGGGTCAGATCAGCCCCAGCATTTT. Protein sequence: CASMGGSDQPQHF.

The rearrangement links TRBV7-9 to TRBJ2-5; D possibly uses TRBD1 or TRBD2 (6 bases each). The length of the CDR3 is 15 residues. The V end was cut by 2 bases, the J end by 4 bases, with 14 bases between. CDR1 and CDR2 (germline): SEHNR, FQNEAQ (reference sequence). CDR3 in DNA: TGTGCCAGCAGCTTACGGGGGCTACCTTTAGAGACCCAGTACTTC. Translated, it gives CASSLRGLPLETQYF.

The J gene is TRBJ1-4, the V gene TRBV27; 9 bases align to TRBD1. CDR1 is MNHEY and CDR2 is SMNVEV in the germline V gene (reference sequence). V dropped 6 bases and J dropped 6; count of bases not matched to a gene: 5. This CDR3 spans 14 amino acids. CDR3 bases: TGTGCCAGCAGCGGACAGGGGCTCGATGAAAAACTGTTTTTT. Protein: CASSGQGLDEKLFF.

This clone has only one observation. Here the CDR3 reads CASSVDGSVGETQYF. The CDR3 DNA reads as TGTGCCAGCAGCGTAGATGGGAGCGTTGGGGAGACCCAGTACTTC. This rearrangement joins TRBV9 to TRBJ2-5; possible D gene TRBD2, 5 bases. CDR1 and CDR2 (germline): SGDLS, YYNGEE. Trimming shortened V by 0 bases and J by 5 bases, and 14 bases separated the two germline ends. This CDR3 is built from 15 residues.

The chain is built from TRBV7-9 and TRBJ1-2, with 8 nucleotides matching TRBD1. The ends lost 4 bases at V and 4 bases at J; junction bases unmatched: 2. The CDR3 is made up of 13 amino acids. Looked up from germline, CDR1 is SEHNR and CDR2 is FQNEAQ (reference sequence). The CDR3 here is CASSSDRGYGYTF. CDR3 DNA sequence: TGTGCCAGCAGCTCAGACAGGGGCTATGGCTACACCTTC.

The rearrangement joins TRBV28 to TRBJ1-2, with 8 bases fitting TRBD1. V was pared by 6 bases and J by 3 bases, with 6 bases of the junction left unmatched. CDR3 length: 14 residues. From germline, CDR1 is MDHEN and CDR2 SYDVKM. The CDR3 DNA reads as TGTGCCAGCAGCGGACAGGGCAAAGACTATGGCTACACCTTC. Translating gives CASSGQGKDYGYTF.

The chain recombines TRBV19 with TRBJ1-2, with D uncertain. The CDR3 runs 11 residues. Germline loops: CDR1 LNHDA, CDR2 SQIVND (reference sequence). V lost 3 bases to trimming and J lost 6 bases, with 5 bases between them. The CDR3 DNA is TGTGCCAGTAGTATCTGGGATGGCTACACCTTC. The encoded protein is CASSIWDGYTF.

This sequence joins TRBV2 and TRBJ1-3; D unresolved. V was clipped by 2 bases and J by 6 bases, with 5 bases between them. CDR1 SNHLY and CDR2 FYNNEI come from the germline V gene. The CDR3 extends over 12 amino acids. This CDR3 reads CASSESENTIYF. CDR3 sequence (DNA): TGTGCCAGCAGTGAAAGTGAAAACACCATATATTTT.

This chain links TRBV6-5 with TRBJ1-5; TRBD1 matches 8 bases. Looked up from germline, CDR1 is MNHEY and CDR2 is SVGAGI. V trimming: 5 bases; J trimming: 6 bases; junction bases outside the gene matches: 6. This CDR3 comprises 14 residues. For the CDR3, the DNA is TGTGCCAGCAGTCAGGGGACAGGTCCTCAGCCCCAGCATTTT. Protein: CASSQGTGPQPQHF.

The chain uses TRBV18 and TRBJ2-2, with TRBD1 matching over 12 bases. This CDR3 has 15 residues. V was clipped by 3 bases and J by 5 bases; unmatched bases: 1. CDR1 and CDR2 (germline): KGHSH, LQKENI. CDR3 bases: TGTGCCAGCTCACCGGGACAGGGGGCGACCGGGGAGCTGTTTTTT. Translation gives CASSPGQGATGELFF. Full variable domain (outside the CDR3, taken from reference TRBV18 and TRBJ2-2): NAGVMQNPRHLVRRRGQEARLRCSPMKGHSHVYWYRQLPEEGLKFMVYLQKENIIDESGMPKERFSAEFPKEGPSILRIQQVVRGDSAAYFCASSPGQGATGELFFGEGSRLTVL.

J is TRBJ2-5 and V is TRBV5-1; TRBD1 aligns across 11 bases. Per germline, CDR1 SGHRS and CDR2 YFSETQ. This CDR3 comprises 15 residues. The J segment lost 4 bases and the V segment lost 0 bases, leaving 2 bases of the junction unmatched. For the CDR3, the DNA is TGCGCCAGCAGCTTGGGGACAGGGGGCACAGAGACCCAGTACTTC. It codes for CASSLGTGGTETQYF.

The V and J genes are TRBV5-1 and TRBJ1-2, with no clear D. V gave up 5 bases and J gave up 4 bases, with 9 bases separating them. Germline CDR1 and CDR2: SGHRS and YFSETQ. This CDR3 spans 12 amino acids. The CDR3 coding sequence is TGCGCCAGCAGTACAGTGGGCTATGGCTACACCTTC. As protein: CASSTVGYGYTF. The whole variable domain, filled in from reference TRBV5-1 and TRBJ1-2, reads KAGVTQTPRYLIKTRGQQVTLSCSPISGHRSVSWYQQTPGQGLQFLFEYFSETQRNKGNFPGRFSGRQFSNSRSEMNVSTLELGDSALYLCASSTVGYGYTFGSGTRLTVV.

V usage is TRBV2 and J usage is TRBJ1-2; D may be TRBD1 (5 bases). V lost 6 bases to trimming and J lost 1 base, with 9 bases between them. Germline CDR1 SNHLY, CDR2 FYNNEI. This CDR3 region has 13 residues. In DNA form, the CDR3 reads TGTGCCAGCAGCAGACAGCTTAACTATGGCTACACCTTC. It yields the protein CASSRQLNYGYTF.

The V call is TRBV24-1, the J call TRBJ2-5; no firm D call. Trimming left V 4 bases short and J 0 bases short, with 11 bases between. The CDR3 extends over 15 amino acids. CDR1 and CDR2 (germline): KGHDR, SFDVKD. CDR3: CATSDPDRYQETQYF. CDR3 DNA: TGTGCCACCAGTGACCCCGACCGCTACCAAGAGACCCAGTACTTC.

The chain links TRBV4-1 to TRBJ2-7; D uncertain. The CDR3 spans 13 residues. Trimming stripped 1 base from V and 6 bases from J, with 10 bases between. The V gene's germline CDR1 is MGHRA and CDR2 YSYEKL. The CDR3 DNA is TGCGCCAGCAGCCAAGCCCCCTCGGCCGAGCAGTACTTC. It yields the protein CASSQAPSAEQYF.

The rearrangement uses TRBV9 and TRBJ2-7, with TRBD1 matching 8 bases. This CDR3 region has 14 residues. V was pared by 0 bases and J by 4 bases, with 3 bases of the junction left unmatched. Germline V CDR1 and CDR2: SGDLS, YYNGEE. CDR3 nucleotides: TGTGCCAGCAGCGTAGACCACAGGGGGTACGAGCAGTACTTC. Its protein product is CASSVDHRGYEQYF.

V gene TRBV30 combines with J gene TRBJ2-3; D ambiguous. V dropped 2 bases and J dropped 1 base, with 10 bases sitting between them. This CDR3 spans 14 amino acids. From germline, CDR1 is GTSNPN and CDR2 SVGIG (reference sequence). This CDR3 is CAWSRFQGTDTQYF. CDR3 coding DNA: TGTGCCTGGAGTCGGTTTCAGGGCACAGATACGCAGTATTTT. Supplemented by reference TRBV30 and TRBJ2-3, the full variable domain reads SQTIHQWPATLVQPVGSPLSLECTVEGTSNPNLYWYRQAAGRGLQLLFYSVGIGQISSEVPQNLSASRPQDRQFILSSKKLLLSDSGFYLCAWSRFQGTDTQYFGPGTRLTVL.